The following is a T cell receptor beta chain sequence with its context. The data derive from a study of control samples from healthy donors and cancer patients. The CDR3 contains 14 residues. With 9 bases removed from V and 0 bases from J, the gap between germline ends came to 14 bases. From germline, CDR1 is SGHKS and CDR2 YYEKEE (reference sequence). The data were produced by immunoSEQ multiplex PCR, yet TCRdb's version contains in-frame clones alone and is incomplete. The table lists approximately 100,000 clones, approximately 90% of them singletons, with about a fifth in the top ten. The chain combines TRBV5-5 with TRBJ2-3, with D perhaps being TRBD1 or TRBD2 (5 bases each). This receptor was taken from a man aged 55 to 70 with lung cancer. Input material: PBMCs. The CDR3 DNA is TGTGCCATCGGCACGGGGCGGAGCACAGATACGCAGTATTTT. This codes for CAIGTGRSTDTQYF.